The 15 T cell receptor beta chains reported below all come from one sample, sequenced in a study of T cell repertoires in cytomegalovirus infection. TCRdb reprocessed the reads via MiXCR and lists one record per CDR3 protein. The sample consists of roughly 630,000 distinct CDR3 sequences, roughly 24% of them appearing once. Sequencing used CD8+ T cells from PBMCs. The receptors originated from a human donor in good health (CMV status not recorded). Some clones in this sample may be carry-over from other donors' samples.

This clonotype was found many times. The chain uses TRBV20-1 and TRBJ2-3, with 10 bases aligning to TRBD2. CDR1 and CDR2 (germline): DFQATT, SNEGSKA (reference sequence). J lost 5 bases, V lost 2 bases, and 10 bases had no gene match. The CDR3 is 16 amino acids. In DNA, the CDR3 is TGCAGTGCTAGACCATTCCTAGCGGGGGTCCAAGATACGCAGTATTTT. Protein product: CSARPFLAGVQDTQYF.

This clonotype showed up many times. The chain links TRBV12-3 or TRBV12-4 to TRBJ2-7; D not certain. The CDR3 runs to 11 residues. V was pared by 4 bases and J by 5 bases, with 6 bases between. CDR3: CASSYRDEQYF. The CDR3 region has the DNA TGTGCCAGCAGTTACCGGGACGAGCAGTACTTC.

The chain combines TRBV6-5 with TRBJ2-5; TRBD1 aligns across 8 bases. Germline-derived CDR1 and CDR2 are MNHEY and SVGAGI. The CDR3 is made up of 14 amino acids. The junction had 6 bases not matched to a gene; V was cut back by 6 bases and J by 3 bases. The CDR3 nucleotides read TGTGCCAGCAGATCAGGGGGCGCGAAAGAGACCCAGTACTTC. It specifies CASRSGGAKETQYF.

This rearrangement joins TRBV6-6 to TRBJ1-5; D call uncertain. The V gene's germline CDR1 is MNHNY and CDR2 SVGAGI (reference sequence). V gave up 2 bases and J gave up 7 bases, with 21 bases separating them. CDR3 length: 17 amino acids. The CDR3: CASSYDRPEWVRQPQHF. CDR3 nucleotides: TGTGCCAGCAGTTACGACCGTCCCGAATGGGTTAGACAGCCCCAGCATTTT.

In its sample, this clonotype was seen many times. The V call is TRBV7-6, the J call TRBJ2-2; perhaps D is TRBD1 or TRBD2 (6 bases each). V lost 2 bases to trimming and J lost 7 bases, with 14 bases between them. Germline CDR1 SGHVS, CDR2 FNYEAQ. The CDR3 covers 15 residues. CDR3 sequence: CASSLTTGAGGELFF. CDR3 bases: TGTGCCAGCAGCTTAACCACGGGGGCTGGCGGGGAGCTGTTTTTT. The full variable domain, its missing parts supplied by reference TRBV7-6 and TRBJ2-2, is GAGVSQSPRYKVTKRGQDVALRCDPISGHVSLYWYRQALGQGPEFLTYFNYEAQQDKSGLPNDRFSAERPEGSISTLTIQRTEQRDSAMYRCASSLTTGAGGELFFGEGSRLTVL.

This clonotype was recorded many times. This rearrangement joins TRBV11-2 to TRBJ2-4; D is ambiguous. Germline loops: CDR1 SGHAT, CDR2 FQNNGV. Between the trimmed V and J ends, which lost 0 bases and 0 bases, there was a span of 9 bases. The CDR3 sequence is 16 residues long. The CDR3 is CASSLDLSLAKNIQYF. CDR3 coding DNA: TGTGCCAGCAGCTTAGACCTCTCCCTAGCCAAAAACATTCAGTACTTC. Looking up the rest from reference TRBV11-2 and TRBJ2-4 gives the full variable domain: EAGVAQSPRYKIIEKRQSVAFWCNPISGHATLYWYQQILGQGPKLLIQFQNNGVVDDSQLPKDRFSAERLKGVDSTLKIQPAKLEDSAVYLCASSLDLSLAKNIQYFGAGTRLSVL.

This clonotype was counted ten times or more. This chain joins TRBV7-9 and TRBJ1-2; D is unresolved. The germline gives CDR1 SEHNR, CDR2 FQNEAQ (reference sequence). This CDR3 is 13 amino acids long. The V gene lost 7 bases and the J gene lost 0 bases, with 9 bases spanning the gap. CDR3 in amino acids: CASKEPANYGYTF. The CDR3 nucleotides are TGTGCCAGCAAGGAACCAGCTAACTATGGCTACACCTTC.

The chain joins TRBV20-1 to TRBJ1-1; the match to TRBD1 covers 9 bases. Germline lookup yields CDR1 DFQATT and CDR2 SNEGSKA (reference sequence). There are 12 residues in the CDR3. V was pared by 5 bases and J by 7 bases, with 5 bases of the junction left unmatched. The CDR3 here is CSAPGQGSEAFF. CDR3 DNA sequence: TGCAGTGCTCCTGGACAGGGGAGTGAAGCTTTCTTT.

This clonotype occurred a few times. The rearrangement joins TRBV10-3 to TRBJ2-1, with 8 nucleotides matching TRBD2. Looked up from germline, CDR1 is ENHRY and CDR2 is SYGVKD. The CDR3 is 14 amino acids. Losses at the gene ends were 6 bases for V and 7 bases for J; bases not matched to a gene: 8. The CDR3 DNA follows: TGTGCCATCAGGGCAGCGGGGGCGGTTAATGAGCAGTTCTTC. It translates to CAIRAAGAVNEQFF.

The gene calls are TRBV15 and TRBJ1-1; D is undetermined. Germline V lookup: CDR1 LNHNV, CDR2 YYDKDF (reference sequence). V lost 0 bases and J lost 6, with 11 bases in between. This CDR3 spans 14 amino acids. CDR3 residues: CATSRDKGWAEAFF. CDR3 nucleotide sequence: TGTGCCACCAGCAGAGATAAGGGATGGGCTGAAGCTTTCTTT.

This clonotype was counted between two and nine times. This chain uses TRBV2 with TRBJ2-7; D is unresolved. Trimming removed 0 bases from V and 7 bases from J, with 10 bases in between. Germline lookup yields CDR1 SNHLY and CDR2 FYNNEI. CDR3 size: 13 residues. CDR3 DNA: TGTGCCAGCAGTGAAGCCTTCCCCCGGGAGCAGTACTTC. Amino acids: CASSEAFPREQYF.

V gene TRBV29-1 combines with J gene TRBJ1-2, with D maybe TRBD1 (6 bases). The CDR3 consists of 14 residues. V lost 4 bases and J lost 4, with 16 bases in between. Germline CDR1 and CDR2: SQVTM and ANQGSEA. CDR3: CSVGGEQGRYGYTF. The CDR3 nucleotides read TGCAGCGTTGGGGGGGAACAGGGTCGCTATGGCTACACCTTC.

This clonotype was seen at least ten times. This chain uses TRBV7-8 with TRBJ2-2, with D perhaps matching TRBD2 (6 bases). Germline-derived CDR1 and CDR2 are SGHVS and FQNEAQ. The CDR3 is made up of 15 amino acids. Trimming cost V 4 bases and J 7 bases, with 16 bases left between them. The CDR3: CASSSEGTPVGELFF. CDR3 nucleotide sequence: TGTGCCAGCAGCTCGGAGGGGACCCCGGTCGGGGAGCTGTTTTTT.

The V call is TRBV6-2 or TRBV6-3, the J call TRBJ1-5, with 7 bases that match TRBD1. Germline V CDR1 and CDR2: MNHEY, SVGEGT. The CDR3 consists of 18 residues. The V segment lost 2 bases and the J segment 2 bases; nucleotides outside the gene matches: 12. The CDR3 DNA reads TGTGCCAGCAGTTACGACAGGGAGGAGATAATGGGCAATCAGCCCCAGCATTTT. It encodes CASSYDREEIMGNQPQHF.

This clonotype was found a few times. The genes are TRBV5-6 and TRBJ1-1, with D unresolved. The V end was cut by 4 bases, the J end by 5 bases, with 12 bases between. The germline gives CDR1 SGHDT, CDR2 YYEEEE. This CDR3 has 13 amino acids. The CDR3 bases are TGTGCCAGCAGCCGAGGACCGACAACTGAAGCTTTCTTT. This translates into CASSRGPTTEAFF.